The clone carrying this T cell receptor (beta chain) was picked up one time. This sample was taken from a study of blood T cell repertoires in COVID-19. Study details: Some COVID-19 samples were acute and others convalescent; all came from the United States, Italy and Spain.

Libraries were prepared by immunoSEQ multiplex PCR; TCRdb keeps only in-frame clonotypes and omits some of them. The sample lists around 81,000 clones, approximately 91% seen once, with 7.3% in the top ten. Germline V gives CDR1 LNHDA, CDR2 SQIVND (reference sequence). The CDR3 loop spans 15 amino acids. The V and J ends lost 3 bases and 7 bases, in that order; junction bases with no gene match: 9. The source material was peripheral blood. The clonotype was recovered from a man in his 70s with acute or convalescent COVID-19. The gene calls are TRBV19 and TRBJ2-7; TRBD1 aligns across 10 bases. The CDR3 sequence is CASSIPGQGRWEQYF. CDR3 nucleotide sequence: TGTGCCAGTAGTATTCCGGGACAGGGGAGATGGGAGCAGTACTTC.